A single sample gave rise to the 10 T cell receptor beta chains below, sequenced in a study of T cells in Graves' hyperthyroidism and ophthalmopathy. Researchers took RNA transcripts and amplified the TCR beta CDR3 regions from them. Initially, a first-round RT-PCR of the TCR CDR3 employed the HTBI primer set. One entry per CDR3 protein results from TCRdb running MiXCR on the multiplex PCR reads. Of over 450,000 distinct CDR3 sequences listed, roughly a sixth are singletons. Sequences were obtained from blood. Source of these receptors: a woman younger than 35 with Graves' ophthalmopathy.

In this sample, this clonotype turned up many times. This chain uses TRBV7-9 with TRBJ2-7, with D unresolved. The CDR3 covers 15 residues. V shed 3 bases and J shed 0 bases, with 12 bases lying between them. Germline CDR1 SEHNR, CDR2 FQNEAQ (reference sequence). The CDR3 loop is CASSFAVGSSYEQYF. CDR3 nucleotide sequence: TGTGCCAGCAGCTTTGCGGTTGGAAGCTCCTACGAGCAGTACTTC.

This clonotype was seen at least ten times. This rearrangement joins TRBV30 to TRBJ1-2, with D possibly TRBD1 on 5 matching bases. The CDR3 totals 13 residues. The V and J ends lost 2 bases and 4 bases respectively, with 11 bases between them. Germline CDR1 is GTSNPN and CDR2 is SVGIG (reference sequence). CDR3 sequence: CAWSFRGAYGYTF. The CDR3 region has the DNA TGTGCCTGGAGTTTTAGGGGTGCCTATGGCTACACCTTC.

This clonotype was seen only a few times. This chain links TRBV6-1 with TRBJ2-5; D might be TRBD1 (5 bases). Trimming left V 8 bases short and J 2 bases short, with 9 bases between. In germline, CDR1 is MNHNS, CDR2 SASEGT. The CDR3 sequence is 12 residues long. The DNA for the CDR3 is TGTGCCAGCGGGGCTTCTCAAGAGACCCAGTACTTC. This codes for CASGASQETQYF.

This clonotype showed up just once. The rearrangement uses TRBV7-9 and TRBJ2-3; 11 positions agree with TRBD2. The CDR3 covers 14 residues. Unmatched junction bases numbered 4, after V lost 2 bases and J lost 9 bases. CDR1 and CDR2 (germline): SEHNR, FQNEAQ (reference sequence). This CDR3 is CASSLLAGGLTQYF. CDR3 coding DNA: TGTGCCAGCAGCTTACTAGCGGGAGGCCTAACGCAGTATTTT.

In this sample, this clonotype turned up a few times. The chain uses TRBV5-1 and TRBJ1-3; no definite D call. CDR1 is SGHRS, CDR2 YFSETQ, per germline. The ends were cut back, 4 bases at V and 0 bases at J, with 8 bases in the middle. There are 14 residues in the CDR3. The CDR3 sequence is CASSRYPSGNTIYF. As DNA, the CDR3 is TGCGCCAGCAGCCGGTACCCCTCTGGAAACACCATATATTTT.

In its sample, this clonotype was seen many times. The chain has TRBV28 and TRBJ1-2, with 7 positions matching TRBD1. This CDR3 spans 16 amino acids. Looked up from germline, CDR1 is MDHEN and CDR2 is SYDVKM. V was clipped by 4 bases and J by 0 bases; unmatched bases: 8. This CDR3 reads CASSSRDSLANYGYTF. The CDR3 DNA follows: TGTGCCAGCAGTTCCCGGGACAGCTTAGCTAACTATGGCTACACCTTC.

J is TRBJ2-3 and V is TRBV9, with TRBD2 matching over 8 bases. Per germline, CDR1 SGDLS and CDR2 YYNGEE. The CDR3 loop spans 16 amino acids. V lost 1 base to trimming and J lost 4 bases; unmatched junction nucleotides: 8. This CDR3 is CASSVRSGEGSDTQYF. The DNA for the CDR3 is TGTGCCAGCAGCGTACGTAGCGGGGAGGGCTCAGATACGCAGTATTTT.

This clonotype showed up many times. The chain has TRBV3-1 and TRBJ2-2; 7 bases fit TRBD1. The V gene's germline CDR1 is LGHDT and CDR2 YNNKEL (reference sequence). The V gene end was trimmed by 4 bases and the J gene end by 4 bases; junction bases not matched to a gene: 6. The CDR3 is 15 amino acids. CDR3 amino acids: CASSPWDSRTGELFF. DNA for the CDR3: TGTGCCAGCAGCCCCTGGGACAGCCGCACCGGGGAGCTGTTTTTT. The variable domain in full, with the rest retrieved from reference TRBV3-1 and TRBJ2-2, is DTAVSQTPKYLVTQMGNDKSIKCEQNLGHDTMYWYKQDSKKFLKIMFSYNNKELIINETVPNRFSPKSPDKAHLNLHINSLELGDSAVYFCASSPWDSRTGELFFGEGSRLTVL.

Many counts were recorded for this clonotype. This rearrangement joins TRBV20-1 to TRBJ1-1; TRBD1 might be the D (5 bases). Deletions cut 0 bases from V and 0 bases from J, with 11 bases between. CDR1 and CDR2 (germline): DFQATT, SNEGSKA (reference sequence). The CDR3 covers 15 residues. CDR3 sequence: CSARDRQLMNTEAFF. In nucleotides, the CDR3 is TGCAGTGCTAGAGATCGACAGCTTATGAACACTGAAGCTTTCTTT.

The V gene is TRBV9, the J gene TRBJ2-1; D gene uncertain. The CDR3 length is 14 residues. V was pared by 0 bases and J by 5 bases, with 9 bases between. Germline V CDR1 and CDR2: SGDLS, YYNGEE. CDR3 sequence reads: CASSVEIGHNEQFF. CDR3 DNA: TGTGCCAGCAGCGTAGAGATTGGGCACAATGAGCAGTTCTTC.